This TCR beta chain was captured by sequencing in a study of glioma-infiltrating T cells after dendritic cell vaccination. Background on the study: Patients received three intradermal dendritic cell vaccine injections at biweekly intervals.

Assay: immunoSEQ multiplex PCR; the TCRdb copy retains only in-frame clones and omits some. Here the sample spans roughly 100,000 clones, more than 80% being singletons. None of the glioblastoma patients had an isocitrate dehydrogenase mutation. CDR1 is SNHLY and CDR2 is FYNNEI in the germline V gene. V lost 5 bases and J 4 bases, leaving 17 bases between the germline ends. The CDR3 runs to 15 residues. The rearrangement uses TRBV2 and TRBJ1-2; D perhaps matches TRBD1 (5 bases). The TCR originated in a human donor with glioblastoma. This material consisted of blood, taken before dendritic cell vaccination. In DNA form, the CDR3 reads TGTGCCAGCAGTAATACCCGCCGGGGGAGCTATGGCTACACCTTC. Protein product: CASSNTRRGSYGYTF.